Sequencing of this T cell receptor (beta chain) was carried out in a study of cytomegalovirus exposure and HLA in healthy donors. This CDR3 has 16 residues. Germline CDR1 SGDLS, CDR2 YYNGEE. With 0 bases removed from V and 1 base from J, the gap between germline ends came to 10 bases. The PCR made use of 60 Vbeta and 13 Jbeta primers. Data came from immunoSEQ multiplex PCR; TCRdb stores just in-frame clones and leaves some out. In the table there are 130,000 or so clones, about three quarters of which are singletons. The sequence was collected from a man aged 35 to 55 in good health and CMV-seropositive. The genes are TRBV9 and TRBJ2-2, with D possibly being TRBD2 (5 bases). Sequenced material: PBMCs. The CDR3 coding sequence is TGTGCCAGCAGCGTAGAGTTGAGCGGGAACACCGGGGAGCTGTTTTTT. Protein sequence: CASSVELSGNTGELFF. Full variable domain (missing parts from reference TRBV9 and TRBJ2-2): DSGVTQTPKHLITATGQRVTLRCSPRSGDLSVYWYQQSLDQGLQFLIQYYNGEERAKGNILERFSAQQFPDLHSELNLSSLELGDSALYFCASSVELSGNTGELFFGEGSRLTVL.